This paragraph covers one T cell receptor (beta chain) sequence. What it recognizes is unknown. The CDR3 contains 14 residues. Germline V gene lookup returns CDR1 SGHTA and CDR2 FQGNSA. The V gene lost 1 base and the J gene lost 0 bases, with 7 bases spanning the gap. The source of the sample is a study of OX40 agonist ivuxolimab in advanced cancers. Whole-study context: The study reported partial responses in three patients: one hepatocellular carcinoma, two cutaneous melanoma.

General study results and limits: CD4+ and CD8+ blood T cells expanded clonally by week 6 at 0.1 to 3.0 mg/kg.

Method: immunoSEQ multiplex PCR; TCRdb's copy keeps in-frame clones and lacks some. The table lists around 57,000 clones, about nine tenths of them singletons. Prior autoimmune disease or systemic immunosuppression barred patients. The sequenced sample was CD4+ or CD8+ T cells sorted from blood, obtained in a trial of the OX40 agonist ivuxolimab. The sequence was obtained from an adult with an advanced solid tumor such as melanoma, head and neck, liver or kidney cancer. The genes are TRBV7-2 and TRBJ2-7, with D uncertain. The CDR3 loop is CASSLESRSYEQYF. As DNA, the CDR3 is TGTGCCAGCAGCTTAGAAAGCCGCTCCTACGAGCAGTACTTC.